This T cell receptor (beta chain) came from a study of T cells after yellow fever vaccination. In this sample, this clonotype turned up many times. Germline values: CDR1 LGHDT, CDR2 YNNKEL (reference sequence). CDR3 size: 11 residues. V lost 6 bases to trimming and J lost 9 bases, with 12 bases between them. A process of 5'RACE template switching, which added a universal primer site and UMIs, was used to make TCR cDNA. TCRdb re-called the 5' RACE reads with MiXCR, one entry per CDR3 protein. The table records tens of thousands of distinct CDR3 sequences, roughly 6% of them present only once. The chain joins TRBV3-1 to TRBJ2-7, with D perhaps TRBD2 (6 bases). The TCR originated in a man between 25 and 39 years old who received the YFV17D yellow fever vaccine. The sample in question was PBMCs, either bulk or a sorted T-cell subset (CD4+, CD8+, memory, or dextramer-sorted; not recorded which), obtained on the day of the yellow fever booster vaccination. The CDR3 DNA reads as TGTGCCAGCAGACAGGAGGGGCTGCAGTACTTC. This sequence encodes CASRQEGLQYF.